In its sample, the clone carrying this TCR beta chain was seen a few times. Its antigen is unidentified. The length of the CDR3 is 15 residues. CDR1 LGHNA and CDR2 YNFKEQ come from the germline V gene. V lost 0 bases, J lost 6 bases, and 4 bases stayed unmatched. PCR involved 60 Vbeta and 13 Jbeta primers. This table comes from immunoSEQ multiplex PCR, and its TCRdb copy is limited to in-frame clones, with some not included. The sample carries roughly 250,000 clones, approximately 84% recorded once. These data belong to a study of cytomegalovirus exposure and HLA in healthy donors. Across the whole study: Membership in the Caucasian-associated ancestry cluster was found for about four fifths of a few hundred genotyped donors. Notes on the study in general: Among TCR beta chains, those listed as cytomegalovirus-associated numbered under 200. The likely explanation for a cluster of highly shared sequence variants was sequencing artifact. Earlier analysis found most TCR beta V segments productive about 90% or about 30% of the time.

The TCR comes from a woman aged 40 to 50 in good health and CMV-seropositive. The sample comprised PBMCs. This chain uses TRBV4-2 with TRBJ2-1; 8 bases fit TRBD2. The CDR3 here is CASSQDTGGPNEQFF. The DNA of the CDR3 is TGTGCCAGCAGCCAAGACACGGGAGGGCCCAATGAGCAGTTCTTC.